The next 22 T cell receptor beta chains were all read from a single sample in a study of shared clonotypes between healthy human individuals. Libraries were prepared by immunoSEQ multiplex PCR; TCRdb keeps only in-frame clonotypes and omits some of them. The data contain 2,500,000 or so clones, over 85% of them seen just once; the ten biggest clones take up 0.36%. Sequencing input: naive CD4+ T cells from PBMCs. The subset: CD45RA+ positively selected. These receptors were collected from a man aged 18 to 35 in good health. Some clones in this sample may be carry-over from other donors' samples.

This chain joins TRBV7-8 and TRBJ1-1; D gene ambiguous. V was shortened by 0 bases and J by 0 bases, with 17 bases between the two germline ends. Germline V gives CDR1 SGHVS, CDR2 FQNEAQ. CDR3 length: 18 amino acids. The CDR3 here is CASSLAWQRYNMNTEAFF. As DNA, the CDR3 is TGTGCCAGCAGCTTAGCCTGGCAGCGGTACAACATGAACACTGAAGCTTTCTTT.

V is TRBV4-2 and J is TRBJ2-7, with 14 bases matching TRBD2. V trimming: 3 bases; J trimming: 2 bases; junction bases outside the gene matches: 6. This CDR3 comprises 17 residues. CDR1 is LGHNA and CDR2 is YNFKEQ in the germline V gene. CDR3 sequence: CASSQAGLAGAAYEQYF. DNA of the CDR3: TGTGCCAGCAGCCAGGCGGGACTAGCGGGAGCTGCCTACGAGCAGTACTTC.

J is TRBJ1-5 and V is TRBV6-1; D is unresolved. The CDR3 totals 13 residues. V lost 7 bases to trimming and J lost 2 bases, with 9 bases between them. Germline assignment: CDR1 MNHNS and CDR2 SASEGT. CDR3 DNA sequence: TGTGCCAGCATGGGCAGTGGCAATCAGCCCCAGCATTTT. Amino acids: CASMGSGNQPQHF.

The chain combines TRBV6-1 with TRBJ2-7; D remains ambiguous. In germline, CDR1 is MNHNS, CDR2 SASEGT. V lost 3 bases, J lost 12 bases, and 12 bases lay in between. CDR3 length equals 11 residues. As DNA, the CDR3 is TGTGCCAGCAGTGAGGCGGTTGCGTCGTACTTC. It is translated as CASSEAVASYF.

The J gene is TRBJ1-5, the V gene TRBV28, with D unclear. V was clipped by 7 bases and J by 5 bases, with 15 bases between them. The germline gives CDR1 MDHEN, CDR2 SYDVKM. The CDR3 totals 14 residues. DNA of the CDR3: TGTGCCAGCACCCCGGTTGGTACCTATCAGCCCCAGCATTTT. As protein: CASTPVGTYQPQHF.

The V gene is TRBV2, the J gene TRBJ2-5; D is tentatively TRBD1 or TRBD2 (6 bases each). The CDR3 runs to 16 residues. Trimming cost V 7 bases and J 4 bases, with 22 bases left between them. Germline CDR1 reads SNHLY; CDR2 reads FYNNEI. The CDR3 DNA sequence: TGTGCCAGCAACGGGGGCATTGGCCAATTTGGAGAGACCCAGTACTTC. Translation gives CASNGGIGQFGETQYF.

About this clone: Other DNA sequences in the same sample also yield this CDR3. The chain couples TRBV2 to TRBJ2-5; D unresolved. Germline V CDR1 and CDR2: SNHLY, FYNNEI. With 6 bases removed from V and 0 bases from J, the gap between germline ends came to 5 bases. This CDR3 spans 12 amino acids. The CDR3: CASRWYQETQYF. DNA of the CDR3: TGTGCCAGCAGGTGGTACCAAGAGACCCAGTACTTC.

Note on this clone: The sample carries other DNA sequences with the same CDR3. V gene TRBV4-2 combines with J gene TRBJ1-1; no definite D call. Germline assignment: CDR1 LGHNA and CDR2 YNFKEQ. V was pared by 0 bases and J by 5 bases, with 7 bases between. The CDR3 runs to 13 residues. The CDR3 region is CASSQDRRTEAFF. The CDR3 DNA follows: TGTGCCAGCAGCCAAGATAGAAGAACTGAAGCTTTCTTT.

The rearrangement uses TRBV2 and TRBJ2-3; TRBD1 matches 10 bases. CDR3 size: 15 residues. Germline V lookup: CDR1 SNHLY, CDR2 FYNNEI. Trimming cost V 6 bases and J 2 bases; bases outside gene matches: 5. The CDR3 region is CASSPGQGITDTQYF. In nucleotides, the CDR3 is TGTGCCAGCAGCCCGGGACAGGGGATCACAGATACGCAGTATTTT.

The chain links TRBV7-9 to TRBJ2-7; no firm D call. The CDR3 is made up of 11 amino acids. V shed 4 bases and J shed 6 bases, with 7 bases lying between them. Germline CDR1 SEHNR, CDR2 FQNEAQ (reference sequence). This chain's CDR3 is CASSSVGEQYF. CDR3 sequence (DNA): TGTGCCAGCAGCTCGGTCGGCGAGCAGTACTTC.

The genes are TRBV10-3 and TRBJ1-5; possibly TRBD1 for D (5 bases). Germline values: CDR1 ENHRY, CDR2 SYGVKD. CDR3 length equals 14 residues. The V end lost 3 bases, the J end lost 7 bases, and 13 bases lay between the germline ends. The CDR3 DNA is TGTGCCATCAGTGATCCCAGGGAGGGCCAGCCCCAGCATTTT. Protein product: CAISDPREGQPQHF.

This chain joins TRBV29-1 and TRBJ1-1; unclear D gene. Germline V lookup: CDR1 SQVTM, CDR2 ANQGSEA. Trimming cost V 4 bases and J 6 bases, with 9 bases left between them. The CDR3 runs 11 residues. The CDR3 reads CSVGEGAEAFF. Here the CDR3 DNA reads TGCAGCGTTGGGGAGGGCGCTGAAGCTTTCTTT.

This sequence joins TRBV18 and TRBJ1-1; D remains unclear. The CDR3 runs 15 residues. From germline, CDR1 is KGHSH and CDR2 LQKENI. The germline V and J ends were trimmed by 0 bases and 1 base, with 9 bases remaining between them. The CDR3 spells CASSPPSLQNTEAFF. CDR3 coding DNA: TGTGCCAGCTCACCACCTTCGTTACAGAACACTGAAGCTTTCTTT.

A single count supports this clone. The J gene is TRBJ2-1, the V gene TRBV5-1; D remains unclear. The germline V gene encodes CDR1 SGHRS and CDR2 YFSETQ. Trimming cost V 3 bases and J 4 bases, with 20 bases left between them. The CDR3 is made up of 17 amino acids. CDR3 region: CASSSSLGLPSYNEQFF. In nucleotides, the CDR3 is TGCGCCAGCAGCTCATCCCTCGGGTTGCCCAGTTACAATGAGCAGTTCTTC.

The V and J genes are TRBV29-1 and TRBJ1-2, with TRBD1 matching over 7 bases. After removal of 7 bases from V and 2 bases from J, the junction contained 7 bases not matched to a gene. This CDR3 has 13 amino acids. Germline values: CDR1 SQVTM, CDR2 ANQGSEA. CDR3 bases: TGCAGCGCCGATCAACAGGGGAACTATGGCTACACCTTC. Amino acid sequence: CSADQQGNYGYTF.

This chain uses TRBV6-1 with TRBJ1-2; possible D gene TRBD1, 6 bases. V was pared by 4 bases and J by 6 bases, with 21 bases between. The CDR3 contains 16 residues. CDR1 MNHNS and CDR2 SASEGT come from the germline V gene. The CDR3 sequence: CASSGLKNLGAHGYTF. CDR3 bases: TGTGCCAGCAGTGGACTCAAAAATTTGGGGGCTCATGGCTACACCTTC.

CDR3 nucleotides: TGCGCCAGCCAACGCGGGGCGAGGGAGACTGAAGCTTTCTTT. Amino acids: CASQRGARETEAFF. The genes are TRBV5-1 and TRBJ1-1, with TRBD1 as a possible D gene (5 bases). CDR1 is SGHRS and CDR2 is YFSETQ in the germline V gene. Trimming stripped 7 bases from V and 5 bases from J, with 18 bases between. The CDR3 is 14 amino acids.

The chain uses TRBV27 and TRBJ2-1; the D gene is possibly TRBD2 (5 bases). Germline V lookup: CDR1 MNHEY, CDR2 SMNVEV (reference sequence). Trimming cost V 5 bases and J 7 bases, with 18 bases left between them. This CDR3 has 15 residues. In DNA, the CDR3 is TGTGCCAGCAGTCCGGGCTTGACACGGGGAAATGAGCAGTTCTTC. Encoded protein: CASSPGLTRGNEQFF.

This chain uses TRBV7-2 with TRBJ2-1; TRBD2 matches at 9 bases. The V segment lost 6 bases and the J segment 7 bases; nucleotides outside the gene matches: 10. The CDR3 totals 15 residues. Per the germline V gene, CDR1 is SGHTA and CDR2 is FQGNSA. CDR3 loop: CASRGSGSPRNEQFF. DNA for the CDR3: TGTGCCAGCAGAGGTAGCGGGAGCCCTAGGAATGAGCAGTTCTTC.

On this clone itself: In the same sample, other DNA sequences code for this CDR3. The chain combines TRBV6-5 with TRBJ2-7; 7 bases match TRBD1. Trimming took 5 bases from V and 3 from J; bases not matched to a gene: 1. The CDR3 contains 12 residues. Germline-derived CDR1 and CDR2 are MNHEY and SVGAGI. Here the CDR3 reads CASSRQGYEQYF. CDR3 nucleotide sequence: TGTGCCAGCAGTCGACAGGGCTACGAGCAGTACTTC.

The rearrangement uses TRBV28 and TRBJ2-1; D possibly corresponds to TRBD2 (6 bases). The CDR3 covers 13 residues. Looked up from germline, CDR1 is MDHEN and CDR2 is SYDVKM. Deletions cut 7 bases from V and 9 bases from J, with 16 bases between. Here the CDR3 reads CASNSGGSGEQFF. The CDR3 DNA reads as TGTGCCAGCAACTCTGGGGGTAGCGGTGAGCAGTTCTTC.

This rearrangement joins TRBV5-1 to TRBJ2-5; the match to TRBD2 covers 12 bases. CDR3 size: 19 residues. Trimming at V came to 0 bases and at J to 4 bases, leaving 13 bases not matched to a gene. Germline V gives CDR1 SGHRS, CDR2 YFSETQ. CDR3 nucleotide sequence: TGCGCCAGCAGCTTGGTGGTCCTAGCGGGAGGGCCTGAGAGAGAGACCCAGTACTTC. Residues: CASSLVVLAGGPERETQYF.